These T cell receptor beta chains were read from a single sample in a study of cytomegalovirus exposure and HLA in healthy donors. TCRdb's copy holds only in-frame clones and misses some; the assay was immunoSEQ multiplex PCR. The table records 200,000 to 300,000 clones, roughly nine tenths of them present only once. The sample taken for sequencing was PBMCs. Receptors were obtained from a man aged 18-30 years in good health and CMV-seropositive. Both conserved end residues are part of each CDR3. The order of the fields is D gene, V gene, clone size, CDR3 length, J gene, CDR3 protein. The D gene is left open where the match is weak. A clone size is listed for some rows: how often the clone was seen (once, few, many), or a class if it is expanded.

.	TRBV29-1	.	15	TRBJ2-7	CSVLGRGTESYEQYF
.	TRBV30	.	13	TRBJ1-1	CAWSVLRNTEAFF
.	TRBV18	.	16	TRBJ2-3	CASSPSSRSGTDTQYF
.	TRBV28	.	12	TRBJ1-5	CASREGLKPQHF
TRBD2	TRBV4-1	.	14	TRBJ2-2	CASKRSGSAGELFF
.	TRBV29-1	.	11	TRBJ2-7	CSVEEYYEQYF
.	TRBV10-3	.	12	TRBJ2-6	CAINPGANVLTF
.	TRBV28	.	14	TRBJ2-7	CASSLRGAPYEQYF
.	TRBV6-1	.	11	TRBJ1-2	CGTWRNYGYTF
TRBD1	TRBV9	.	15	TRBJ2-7	CASSVAGTGAYEQYF
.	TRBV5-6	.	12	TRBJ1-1	CASSLDDGKAFF
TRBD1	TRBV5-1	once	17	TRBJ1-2	CASSSGTGSVSNYGYTF
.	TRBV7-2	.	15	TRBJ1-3	CASSLPRLSGNTIYF
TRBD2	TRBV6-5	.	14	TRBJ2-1	CASSWGFTSGEQFF
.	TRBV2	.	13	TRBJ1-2	CASSETLQDGYTF
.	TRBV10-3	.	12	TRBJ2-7	CAISENLGEQYF
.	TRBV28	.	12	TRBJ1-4	CAIKRSNEKLFF
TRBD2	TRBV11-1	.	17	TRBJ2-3	CASSLGRASSGPDTQYF
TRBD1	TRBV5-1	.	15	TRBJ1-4	CASSSHQGAGEKLFF
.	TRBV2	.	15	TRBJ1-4	CASRPEPGSGGKLFF
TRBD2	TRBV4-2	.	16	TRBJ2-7	CASSQGHLAGELEQYF
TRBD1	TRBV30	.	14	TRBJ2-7	CAWSLSDRDHEQYF
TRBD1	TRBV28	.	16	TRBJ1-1	CASTIPGTGGRTEAFF
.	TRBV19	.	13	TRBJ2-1	CASRKVRGGEQFF
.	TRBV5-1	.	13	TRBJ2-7	CASSLGQSYEQYF
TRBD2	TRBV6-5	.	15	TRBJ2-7	CASRLAGVGNYEQYF
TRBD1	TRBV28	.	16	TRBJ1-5	CASSPYRDRGNQPQHF
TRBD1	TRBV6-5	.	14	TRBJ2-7	CASSSPDRNAEQYF
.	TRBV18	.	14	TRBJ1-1	CASSPTEPNTEAFF
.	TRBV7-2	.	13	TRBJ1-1	CASSLERNTEAFF
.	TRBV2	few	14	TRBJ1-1	CASSEGTAWDEAFF
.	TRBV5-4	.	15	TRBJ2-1	CASSEAQYSYNEQFF
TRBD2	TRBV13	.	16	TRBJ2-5	CASSLAASGHGETQYF
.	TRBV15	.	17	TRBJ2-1	CATSRDLTDNSYNEQFF
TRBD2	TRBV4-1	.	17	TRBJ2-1	CASSQQERGLAYNEQFF
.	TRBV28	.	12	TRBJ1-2	CASSQGFYGYTF
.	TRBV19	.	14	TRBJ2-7	CASSIRLGRYEQYF
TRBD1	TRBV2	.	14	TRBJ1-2	CASSSQIQGIGYTF
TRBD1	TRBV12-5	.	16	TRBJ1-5	CASGLVVRGYLQPQHF
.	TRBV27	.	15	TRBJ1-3	CASSLRGAYGNTIYF
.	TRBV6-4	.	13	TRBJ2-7	CASSDGNSYEQYF
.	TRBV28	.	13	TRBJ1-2	CASSLAASLGYTF
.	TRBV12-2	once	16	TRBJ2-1	CASRLIPWGGGNEQFF
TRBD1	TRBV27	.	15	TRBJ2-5	CASSLSTGGRGTQYF
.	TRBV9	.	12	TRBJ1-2	CASSVYTGGYTF
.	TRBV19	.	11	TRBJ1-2	CASSGEIGYTF
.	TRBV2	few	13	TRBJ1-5	CASSRGGIQPQHF
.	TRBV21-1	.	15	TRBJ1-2	CASSKVGPRGYGYTF
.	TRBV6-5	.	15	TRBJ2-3	CASSYSPWRPDTQYF
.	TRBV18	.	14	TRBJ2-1	CASSPGAGLNEQFF
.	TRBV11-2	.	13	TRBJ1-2	CASSQNRVHGYTF
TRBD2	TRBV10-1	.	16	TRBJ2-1	CASAETSGGTYNEQFF
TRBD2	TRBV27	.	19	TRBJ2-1	CASSLFSLLGTSGSNEQFF
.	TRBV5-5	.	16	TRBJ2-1	CASSLFSREPYNEQFF
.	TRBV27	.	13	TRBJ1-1	CATKTGGNTEAFF
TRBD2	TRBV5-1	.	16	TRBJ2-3	CATSPGTSGTTDTQYF
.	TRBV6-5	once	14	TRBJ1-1	CASSSRGRWLEAFF